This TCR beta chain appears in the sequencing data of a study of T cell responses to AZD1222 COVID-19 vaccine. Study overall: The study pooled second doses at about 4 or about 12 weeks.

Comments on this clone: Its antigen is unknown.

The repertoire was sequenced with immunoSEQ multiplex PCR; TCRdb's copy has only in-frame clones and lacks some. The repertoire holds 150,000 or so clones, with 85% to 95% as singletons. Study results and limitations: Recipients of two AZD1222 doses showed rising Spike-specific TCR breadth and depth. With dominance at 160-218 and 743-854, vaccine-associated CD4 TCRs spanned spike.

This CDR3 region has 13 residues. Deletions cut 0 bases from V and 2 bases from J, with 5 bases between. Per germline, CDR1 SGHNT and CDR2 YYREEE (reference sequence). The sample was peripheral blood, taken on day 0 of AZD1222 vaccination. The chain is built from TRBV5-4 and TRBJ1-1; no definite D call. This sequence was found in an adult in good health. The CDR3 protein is CASSLDFNTEAFF. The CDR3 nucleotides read TGTGCCAGCAGCTTGGATTTTAACACTGAAGCTTTCTTT.